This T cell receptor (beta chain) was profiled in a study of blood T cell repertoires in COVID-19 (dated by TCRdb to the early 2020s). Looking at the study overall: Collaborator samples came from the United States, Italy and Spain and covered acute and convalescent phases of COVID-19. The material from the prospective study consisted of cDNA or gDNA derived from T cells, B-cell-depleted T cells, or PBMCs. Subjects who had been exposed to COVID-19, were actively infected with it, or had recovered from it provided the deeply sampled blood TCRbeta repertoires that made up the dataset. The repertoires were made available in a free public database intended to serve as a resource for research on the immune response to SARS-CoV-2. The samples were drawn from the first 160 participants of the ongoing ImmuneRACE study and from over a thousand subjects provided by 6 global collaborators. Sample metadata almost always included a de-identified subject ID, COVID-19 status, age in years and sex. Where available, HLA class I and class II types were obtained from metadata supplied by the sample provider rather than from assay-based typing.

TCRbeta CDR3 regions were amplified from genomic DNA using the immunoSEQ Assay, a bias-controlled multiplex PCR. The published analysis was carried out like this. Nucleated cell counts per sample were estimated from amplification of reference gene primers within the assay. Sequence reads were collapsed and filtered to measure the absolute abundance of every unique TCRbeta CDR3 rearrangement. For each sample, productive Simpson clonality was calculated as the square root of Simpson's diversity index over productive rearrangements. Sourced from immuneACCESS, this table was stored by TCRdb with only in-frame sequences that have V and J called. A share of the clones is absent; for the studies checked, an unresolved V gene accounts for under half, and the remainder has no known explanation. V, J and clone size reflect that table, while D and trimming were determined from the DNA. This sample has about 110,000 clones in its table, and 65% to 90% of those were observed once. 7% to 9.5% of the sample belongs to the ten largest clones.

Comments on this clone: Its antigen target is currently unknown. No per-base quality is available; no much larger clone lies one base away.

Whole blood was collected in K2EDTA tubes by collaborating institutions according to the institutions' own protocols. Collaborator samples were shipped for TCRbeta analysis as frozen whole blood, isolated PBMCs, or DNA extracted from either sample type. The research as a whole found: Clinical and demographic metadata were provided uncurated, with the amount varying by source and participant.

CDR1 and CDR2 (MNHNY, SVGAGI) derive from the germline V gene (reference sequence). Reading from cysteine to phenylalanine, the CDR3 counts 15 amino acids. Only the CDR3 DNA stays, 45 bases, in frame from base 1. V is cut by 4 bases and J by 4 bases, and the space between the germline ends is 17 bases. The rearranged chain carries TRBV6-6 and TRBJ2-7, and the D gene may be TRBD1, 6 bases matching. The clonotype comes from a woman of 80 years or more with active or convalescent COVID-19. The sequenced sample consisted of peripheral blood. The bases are TGTGCCAGCAGTTCAGAGGGGGACGGACCTTACGAGCAGTACTTC. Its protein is CASSSEGDGPYEQYF.